The rows below give T cell receptor beta chains drawn from one sample of a study of shared clonotypes between healthy human individuals. Clones were sequenced by immunoSEQ multiplex PCR, and TCRdb holds only the in-frame ones, with some missing. The sample yields 90,000 to 100,000 clones, roughly 50% seen once. Sequenced sample: PBMCs. These receptors originate from a woman in her forties in good health. Some clones in this sample may be carry-over from other donors' samples. CDR3s include the opening cysteine and the closing phenylalanine or tryptophan. Each record gives: J gene, clone size, D gene, V gene, CDR3 protein, CDR3 DNA. The D gene is left open where the match is weak. Some rows mark clone size as missing; the rest say once, few, many or name a class of expanded clone.

J gene: TRBJ2-5
clone size: NA
D gene: TRBD1
V gene: TRBV5-8
CDR3 protein: CASSPTFGQGTETQYF
CDR3 DNA: TGCGCCAGCAGCCCCACTTTCGGACAGGGGACGGAGACCCAGTACTTC

J gene: TRBJ2-7
clone size: once
D gene: NA
V gene: TRBV27
CDR3 protein: CACSPEVREQYF
CDR3 DNA: TGTGCCTGCAGTCCCGAGGTGAGGGAGCAGTACTTC

J gene: TRBJ1-6
clone size: few
D gene: NA
V gene: TRBV30
CDR3 protein: CASTAGNPGSPLHF
CDR3 DNA: TGTGCCAGTACGGCGGGAAACCCGGGGTCACCCCTCCACTTT

J gene: TRBJ2-3
clone size: NA
D gene: NA
V gene: TRBV11-2
CDR3 protein: CASSLDDNTDTQYF
CDR3 DNA: TGTGCCAGCAGCTTAGACGACAACACAGATACGCAGTATTTT

J gene: TRBJ2-7
clone size: NA
D gene: NA
V gene: TRBV7-8
CDR3 protein: CASSFYRGSGYEQYF
CDR3 DNA: TGTGCCAGCAGCTTCTACCGCGGTAGCGGCTACGAGCAGTACTTC

J gene: TRBJ2-3
clone size: NA
D gene: TRBD2
V gene: TRBV28
CDR3 protein: CASRRTSGRGGTQYF
CDR3 DNA: TGTGCCAGCAGACGGACTAGCGGGAGGGGAGGTACGCAGTATTTT

J gene: TRBJ2-7
clone size: NA
D gene: NA
V gene: TRBV2
CDR3 protein: CASSPGSYEQYF
CDR3 DNA: TGTGCCAGCAGCCCTGGGTCCTACGAGCAGTACTTC

J gene: TRBJ2-5
clone size: few
D gene: NA
V gene: TRBV28
CDR3 protein: CASSGPGRTQETRYF
CDR3 DNA: TGTGCCAGCAGTGGACCGGGGAGAACGCAAGAGACCCGGTACTTC

J gene: TRBJ2-7
clone size: NA
D gene: TRBD2
V gene: TRBV28
CDR3 protein: CASSPGREGAGYEQYF
CDR3 DNA: TGTGCCAGCAGCCCCGGTCGGGAGGGCGCGGGCTACGAGCAGTACTTC

J gene: TRBJ2-1
clone size: NA
D gene: TRBD2
V gene: TRBV6-5
CDR3 protein: CASRRTSSHNEQFF
CDR3 DNA: TGTGCCAGCAGACGGACTAGTTCACACAATGAGCAGTTCTTC

J gene: TRBJ2-7
clone size: many
D gene: NA
V gene: TRBV5-1
CDR3 protein: CASSLVPGSYEQYF
CDR3 DNA: TGCGCCAGCAGCTTGGTTCCGGGTTCCTACGAGCAGTACTTC

J gene: TRBJ2-2
clone size: NA
D gene: NA
V gene: TRBV4-1
CDR3 protein: CASSHQLADHTGELFF
CDR3 DNA: TGCGCCAGCAGCCACCAACTAGCAGATCACACCGGGGAGCTGTTTTTT

J gene: TRBJ1-2
clone size: NA
D gene: NA
V gene: TRBV10-3
CDR3 protein: CAISESSGRDNYGYTF
CDR3 DNA: TGTGCCATCAGTGAGTCGAGTGGCAGGGACAACTATGGCTACACCTTC

J gene: TRBJ2-7
clone size: NA
D gene: TRBD2
V gene: TRBV15
CDR3 protein: CATSRAGSGSEQYF
CDR3 DNA: TGTGCCACCAGCAGAGCGGGTAGCGGGAGCGAGCAGTACTTC

J gene: TRBJ2-7
clone size: NA
D gene: NA
V gene: TRBV28
CDR3 protein: CASSITGPKNGYF
CDR3 DNA: TGTGCCAGCAGTATCACAGGGCCCAAGAATGGGTACTTC

J gene: TRBJ2-1
clone size: many
D gene: TRBD1
V gene: TRBV9
CDR3 protein: CASSSSGTGIYNEQFF
CDR3 DNA: TGTGCCAGCAGCTCCTCCGGGACAGGGATTTACAATGAGCAGTTCTTC

J gene: TRBJ2-7
clone size: NA
D gene: TRBD2
V gene: TRBV28
CDR3 protein: CASEREGSSYEQYF
CDR3 DNA: TGTGCCAGTGAGCGGGAGGGCAGCTCCTACGAGCAGTACTTC

J gene: TRBJ2-7
clone size: NA
D gene: TRBD1
V gene: TRBV6-5
CDR3 protein: CAISEGDRTYEQYF
CDR3 DNA: TGTGCCATCAGTGAGGGGGACAGAACCTACGAGCAGTACTTC

J gene: TRBJ2-1
clone size: NA
D gene: NA
V gene: TRBV19
CDR3 protein: CASRDRYNEQFF
CDR3 DNA: TGTGCCAGCAGGGACCGATACAATGAGCAGTTCTTC

J gene: TRBJ1-5
clone size: many
D gene: NA
V gene: TRBV4-1
CDR3 protein: CASSHGPNQPQHF
CDR3 DNA: TGCGCCAGCAGCCATGGACCCAATCAGCCTCAGCATTTT

J gene: TRBJ2-1
clone size: NA
D gene: TRBD2
V gene: TRBV7-8
CDR3 protein: CASSRREGLYNEQFF
CDR3 DNA: TGTGCCAGCAGTCGACGGGAGGGCCTCTACAATGAGCAGTTCTTC

J gene: TRBJ1-1
clone size: NA
D gene: NA
V gene: TRBV6-5
CDR3 protein: CASRTRQRNTEAFF
CDR3 DNA: TGTGCCAGTAGGACGAGACAGAGAAACACTGAAGCTTTCTTT

J gene: TRBJ1-3
clone size: few
D gene: NA
V gene: TRBV30
CDR3 protein: CAWSVGAAGGNTIYF
CDR3 DNA: TGTGCCTGGAGTGTAGGGGCAGCGGGAGGAAACACCATATATTTT

J gene: TRBJ2-5
clone size: NA
D gene: NA
V gene: TRBV29-1
CDR3 protein: CSARTSQETQYF
CDR3 DNA: TGCAGCGCCCGGACAAGTCAAGAGACCCAGTACTTC

J gene: TRBJ2-6
clone size: NA
D gene: NA
V gene: TRBV5-4
CDR3 protein: CASSLAGLTVSGANVLTF
CDR3 DNA: TGTGCCAGCAGCTTGGCGGGACTTACTGTCTCTGGGGCCAACGTCCTGACTTTC

J gene: TRBJ2-1
clone size: NA
D gene: NA
V gene: TRBV7-9
CDR3 protein: CASSLQGFDEQFF
CDR3 DNA: TGTGCCAGCAGCTTACAGGGGTTCGATGAGCAGTTCTTC

J gene: TRBJ2-7
clone size: NA
D gene: TRBD1
V gene: TRBV4-3
CDR3 protein: CASSQETGNLYEQYF
CDR3 DNA: TGCGCCAGCAGCCAAGAGACAGGGAATCTATACGAGCAGTACTTC

J gene: TRBJ2-3
clone size: once
D gene: TRBD2
V gene: TRBV5-1
CDR3 protein: CASSLARSGRVDTDTQYF
CDR3 DNA: TGCGCCAGCAGCTTGGCCCGGAGCGGGAGGGTTGACACAGATACGCAGTATTTT

J gene: TRBJ2-1
clone size: NA
D gene: NA
V gene: TRBV27
CDR3 protein: CASTQGAFSYNEQFF
CDR3 DNA: TGTGCCAGCACACAGGGAGCCTTCTCCTACAATGAGCAGTTCTTC

J gene: TRBJ1-1
clone size: NA
D gene: NA
V gene: TRBV6-1
CDR3 protein: CASSMGLPEAFF
CDR3 DNA: TGTGCCAGCAGCATGGGACTACCCGAAGCTTTCTTT

J gene: TRBJ2-1
clone size: NA
D gene: NA
V gene: TRBV4-2
CDR3 protein: CASSEAVENEQFF
CDR3 DNA: TGTGCCAGCAGTGAAGCCGTCGAGAATGAGCAGTTCTTC

J gene: TRBJ2-1
clone size: many
D gene: TRBD2
V gene: TRBV19
CDR3 protein: CASSGRGLAGGEQFF
CDR3 DNA: TGTGCCAGTAGTGGCCGGGGACTAGCGGGAGGGGAGCAGTTCTTC

J gene: TRBJ1-6
clone size: few
D gene: NA
V gene: TRBV30
CDR3 protein: CAWSVKGSPLHF
CDR3 DNA: TGTGCCTGGAGTGTAAAGGGATCACCCCTCCACTTT

J gene: TRBJ1-3
clone size: many
D gene: NA
V gene: TRBV9
CDR3 protein: CASSVGPDTTGNTIYF
CDR3 DNA: TGTGCCAGCAGCGTAGGCCCGGACACAACTGGAAACACCATATATTTT

J gene: TRBJ2-1
clone size: many
D gene: NA
V gene: TRBV20-1
CDR3 protein: CSAPGRPEQFF
CDR3 DNA: TGCAGTGCCCCGGGACGTCCAGAGCAGTTCTTC

J gene: TRBJ2-7
clone size: NA
D gene: TRBD1
V gene: TRBV4-2
CDR3 protein: CASSPRGGQGDEQYF
CDR3 DNA: TGTGCCAGCAGCCCTCGCGGGGGACAGGGGGACGAGCAGTACTTC

J gene: TRBJ2-7
clone size: NA
D gene: NA
V gene: TRBV28
CDR3 protein: CASSPTGWDSDEQYF
CDR3 DNA: TGTGCCAGCAGTCCTACAGGGTGGGACTCGGACGAGCAGTACTTC

J gene: TRBJ2-3
clone size: many
D gene: NA
V gene: TRBV7-9
CDR3 protein: CASSLGRLLRENTQYF
CDR3 DNA: TGTGCCAGCAGCCTGGGGAGATTATTGCGGGAAAATACGCAGTATTTT